The next 26 T cell receptor beta chains were all read from a single sample in a study of blood T cells in healthy people across ages. A J-beta primer mix and a sample-barcoded 5' primer were used in a second PCR of about 7 to 12 cycles. TCRdb called the 5' RACE reads again in MiXCR, with one record for every CDR3 protein. The table includes 600,000 to 800,000 distinct CDR3 sequences, around 21% detected once. The sequenced sample consisted of blood. The receptors stem from a man in his sixties or seventies in good health.

This clonotype showed up many times. The chain employs TRBV6-5 and TRBJ2-6; no clear D. V was clipped by 4 bases and J by 0 bases, with 7 bases between them. CDR3 length: 15 residues. Germline loops: CDR1 MNHEY, CDR2 SVGAGI. The CDR3 coding sequence is TGTGCCAGCAGTTTGACCGACTCTGGGGCCAACGTCCTGACTTTC. This encodes CASSLTDSGANVLTF.

This clonotype was picked up many times. CDR3 amino acids: CASSPTLNYGYTF. In nucleotides, the CDR3 is TGTGCCAGCAGTCCTACACTGAACTATGGCTACACCTTC. This chain uses TRBV12-3 or TRBV12-4 with TRBJ1-2; D unresolved. V was shortened by 5 bases and J by 2 bases, with 9 bases between the two germline ends. The CDR3 is made up of 13 amino acids.

This rearrangement joins TRBV11-2 to TRBJ1-1; D gene unclear. Trimming stripped 0 bases from V and 1 base from J, with 9 bases between. Per germline, CDR1 SGHAT and CDR2 FQNNGV. The length of the CDR3 is 15 residues. CDR3 residues: CASSLDHRGNTEAFF. The CDR3 DNA reads TGTGCCAGCAGCTTAGATCATCGGGGGAACACTGAAGCTTTCTTT.

This chain uses TRBV5-1 with TRBJ1-2; 8 bases align to TRBD1. Germline V gene lookup returns CDR1 SGHRS and CDR2 YFSETQ. This CDR3 has 14 amino acids. V lost 3 bases, J lost 4 bases, and 5 bases stayed unmatched. The CDR3: CASSSGQAFYGYTF. For the CDR3, the DNA is TGCGCCAGCAGCTCGGGACAGGCATTCTATGGCTACACCTTC.

This clonotype was observed many times. V is TRBV5-1 and J is TRBJ1-4, with 8 bases identical to TRBD1. This CDR3 has 15 amino acids. The germline V gene encodes CDR1 SGHRS and CDR2 YFSETQ. V gave up 0 bases and J gave up 7 bases; unmatched junction bases: 5. This CDR3 reads CASSLDQGAGEKLFF. CDR3 DNA sequence: TGCGCCAGCAGCTTGGATCAGGGGGCTGGTGAAAAACTGTTTTTT.

This chain uses TRBV19 with TRBJ2-1, with 8 bases lining up with TRBD1. The tail of the sequence fits TRBJ2-7 better, so the J call may be wrong. Germline V gene lookup returns CDR1 LNHDA and CDR2 SQIVND (reference sequence). CDR3 size: 15 residues. The CDR3 region is CASSLRRGQGYEQYF. CDR3 coding DNA: TGTGCCAGTAGTCTCCGGCGTGGACAGGGCTACGAGCAGTACTTC.

This CDR3 is CASSLTGAGVNIQYF. The CDR3 DNA is TGTGCCAGCAGCTTAACAGGGGCCGGGGTCAACATTCAGTACTTC. The chain combines TRBV7-2 with TRBJ2-4; 7 nucleotides match TRBD1. The junction had 8 bases not matched to a gene; V was cut back by 2 bases and J by 7 bases. The CDR3 spans 15 residues. Per the germline V gene, CDR1 is SGHTA and CDR2 is FQGNSA. Using reference TRBV7-2 and TRBJ2-4 for the parts outside the CDR3, the full variable domain is GAGVSQSPSNKVTEKGKDVELRCDPISGHTALYWYRQSLGQGLEFLIYFQGNSAPDKSGLPSDRFSAERTGGSVSTLTIQRTQQEDSAVYLCASSLTGAGVNIQYFGAGTRLSVL.

This CDR3 reads CATMTSGETQYF. The CDR3 DNA follows: TGTGCCACTATGACTAGCGGGGAGACCCAGTACTTC. V usage is TRBV10-3 and J usage is TRBJ2-5; 10 positions match TRBD2. The V segment lost 10 bases and the J segment 5 bases; nucleotides outside the gene matches: 4. CDR1 and CDR2 (germline): ENHRY, SYGVKD. The CDR3 loop spans 12 amino acids.

The genes are TRBV6-1 and TRBJ2-1, with 15 bases that match TRBD2. The CDR3 consists of 20 residues. Germline V lookup: CDR1 MNHNS, CDR2 SASEGT. J gave up 5 bases and V 8 bases, and 19 bases lay outside the gene matches. Written as DNA, the CDR3 is TGTGCCAGCCTTCCGGGACTAGCGGGAGGATACCCTACTACGAACAATGAGCAGTTCTTC. It codes for CASLPGLAGGYPTTNNEQFF.

There are a few counts of this clonotype. The chain combines TRBV6-1 with TRBJ2-7; unclear D gene. The J call is uncertain, as TRBJ2-1 better fits the DNA end. CDR1 MNHNS and CDR2 SASEGT come from the germline V gene. The CDR3 extends over 12 amino acids. The CDR3 reads CASSDSPNEQFF. The CDR3 DNA reads TGTGCCAGCAGTGATTCCCCGAATGAGCAGTTCTTC.

This clonotype occurred many times. The chain combines TRBV29-1 with TRBJ2-1; TRBD2 aligns across 10 bases. The germline gives CDR1 SQVTM, CDR2 ANQGSEA. CDR3 size: 14 residues. V lost 6 bases and J lost 6; bases outside the gene matches: 8. The CDR3 DNA is TGCAGCGTGACTCGGACTAGCGGACTCAATGAGCAGTTCTTC. Encoded protein: CSVTRTSGLNEQFF.

Remarks on this clonotype: The conserved phenylalanine or tryptophan normally closing the CDR3 is absent here, so this likely arose from a read error. V usage is TRBV20-1 and J usage is TRBJ2-5, with TRBD1 identical over 7 bases. V lost 6 bases, J lost 4 bases, and 17 bases stayed unmatched. This CDR3 is built from 16 residues. Looked up from germline, CDR1 is DFQATT and CDR2 is SNEGSKA (reference sequence). This CDR3 is CSAESRDSRTRETQYL. CDR3 DNA: TGCAGTGCCGAAAGCCGGGACAGCAGAACTAGAGAGACCCAGTACCTC.

The chain recombines TRBV11-1 with TRBJ2-2, with 12 positions matching TRBD2. In germline, CDR1 is SGHAT, CDR2 FQDESV (reference sequence). The CDR3 sequence is 17 residues long. Trimming took 0 bases from V and 7 from J; bases not matched to a gene: 6. The CDR3 sequence is CASSLAASGRENGELFF. The CDR3, as DNA: TGTGCCAGCAGCTTAGCGGCTAGCGGGAGGGAGAACGGGGAGCTGTTTTTT. Supplemented by reference TRBV11-1 and TRBJ2-2, the full variable domain reads EAEVAQSPRYKITEKSQAVAFWCDPISGHATLYWYRQILGQGPELLVQFQDESVVDDSQLPKDRFSAERLKGVDSTLKIQPAELGDSAMYLCASSLAASGRENGELFFGEGSRLTVL.

On this clonotype: This may be a read error: a much more frequent sequence differs by one nucleotide. This chain links TRBV29-1 with TRBJ1-1; D remains unclear. Per germline, CDR1 SQVTM and CDR2 ANQGSEA. The length of the CDR3 is 10 residues. V lost 4 bases and J 3 bases, leaving 3 bases between the germline ends. In nucleotides, the CDR3 is TGCAGCGTTGGGGACACTGAAGCTTTCTTT. Protein sequence: CSVGDTEAFF. The variable domain in full, with the rest retrieved from reference TRBV29-1 and TRBJ1-1, is SAVISQKPSRDICQRGTSLTIQCQVDSQVTMMFWYRQQPGQSLTLIATANQGSEATYESGFVIDKFPISRPNLTFSTLTVSNMSPEDSSIYLCSVGDTEAFFGQGTRLTVV.

Only a few counts were recorded for this clonotype. J is TRBJ1-2 and V is TRBV6-5; TRBD1 matches at 8 bases. CDR1 and CDR2 from the germline V gene are MNHEY and SVGAGI. The CDR3 extends over 18 amino acids. Trimming cost V 0 bases and J 7 bases; bases outside gene matches: 16. The DNA for the CDR3 is TGTGCCAGCAGTTACTCCGGGACAGGTTTTGTCCGTAATCGTGGCTACACCTTC. This encodes CASSYSGTGFVRNRGYTF.

The chain is built from TRBV4-1 and TRBJ1-2; no clear D. This CDR3 spans 18 amino acids. Trimming stripped 4 bases from V and 4 bases from J, with 25 bases between. Germline CDR1 and CDR2: MGHRA and YSYEKL. CDR3 protein: CASSLSVSLTDPSYGYTF. CDR3 coding DNA: TGCGCCAGCAGCCTAAGCGTCAGCTTGACCGACCCATCCTATGGCTACACCTTC.

This sequence joins TRBV20-1 and TRBJ2-1, with D uncertain. CDR1 and CDR2 (germline): DFQATT, SNEGSKA (reference sequence). CDR3 length: 14 residues. Trimming removed 2 bases at V and 0 bases at J, with 8 bases between. The DNA of the CDR3 is TGCAGTGCTAGATCGGCTAGCTCCTACAATGAGCAGTTCTTC. Residues: CSARSASSYNEQFF.

This clonotype was seen many times. The V and J genes are TRBV12-3 or TRBV12-4 and TRBJ2-2; D is unresolved. V was cut by 6 bases and J by 1 base, with 9 bases left in between. The CDR3 consists of 14 residues. CDR3 sequence (DNA): TGTGCCAGCAGCTTGGTCCTGAACACCGGGGAGCTGTTTTTT. Translating it yields CASSLVLNTGELFF.

This clonotype was seen a few times. The J gene is TRBJ2-5, the V gene TRBV10-3, with a weak D call TRBD1 (6 bases). Germline loops: CDR1 ENHRY, CDR2 SYGVKD. V lost 0 bases to trimming and J lost 0 bases, with 8 bases between them. The CDR3 is 15 amino acids. CDR3 sequence (DNA): TGTGCCATCAGTGAGTCACAGGGAAACCAAGAGACCCAGTACTTC. It translates to CAISESQGNQETQYF.

This clonotype was detected only a few times. The chain recombines TRBV6-5 with TRBJ1-2; weak D call: TRBD1 (6 bases). This CDR3 comprises 13 residues. Germline V CDR1 and CDR2: MNHEY, SVGAGI. The V and J ends lost 7 bases and 4 bases respectively, with 13 bases between them. CDR3 amino acids: CASTEEGGYGYTF. For the CDR3, the DNA is TGTGCCAGCACCGAAGAGGGGGGCTATGGCTACACCTTC.

The chain links TRBV27 to TRBJ1-2; the match to TRBD1 covers 9 bases. The germline V gene encodes CDR1 MNHEY and CDR2 SMNVEV (reference sequence). The CDR3 totals 18 residues. The trim removed 2 bases at V and 8 bases at J, leaving 18 bases unmatched. CDR3 in DNA: TGTGCCAGCAGTTTACTACAGGGGGCCGCACCCAACTATGTGGGCTACACCTTC. Translating gives CASSLLQGAAPNYVGYTF.

Remarks on this clonotype: Germline and junction disagree at one end, which may indicate a read error. V is TRBV5-5 and J is TRBJ1-5; 8 bases align to TRBD1. CDR1 and CDR2 from the germline V gene are SGHKS and YYEKEE (reference sequence). CDR3 length equals 15 residues. The CDR3 here is CASSLEQGEYQPQHF. The CDR3 DNA reads as TGCGCCAGCAGCTTGGAACAGGGGGAGTATCAGCCCCAGCATTTT.

The chain links TRBV9 to TRBJ2-2, with D unresolved. This CDR3 is built from 13 residues. CDR1 is SGDLS and CDR2 is YYNGEE in the germline V gene. V lost 0 bases to trimming and J lost 6 bases, with 6 bases between them. CDR3: CASSVEGAGELFF. For the CDR3, the DNA is TGTGCCAGCAGCGTAGAAGGCGCCGGGGAGCTGTTTTTT.

This clonotype was detected a few times. V usage is TRBV7-9 and J usage is TRBJ2-7; TRBD2 matches 7 bases. V was clipped by 1 base and J by 5 bases; unmatched bases: 5. The CDR3 length is 14 residues. CDR1 SEHNR and CDR2 FQNEAQ come from the germline V gene (reference sequence). The CDR3 DNA reads TGTGCCAGCAGCTTAGGGGAGGGGACCAACGAGCAGTACTTC. This codes for CASSLGEGTNEQYF.

This clonotype was recorded a few times. The V and J genes are TRBV5-1 and TRBJ2-7; no firm D call. The CDR3 sequence is 14 residues long. The V gene lost 0 bases and the J gene lost 3 bases, with 10 bases spanning the gap. The germline CDR1 and CDR2 sequences are SGHRS and YFSETQ. Here the CDR3 reads CASSLGAELYEQYF. For the CDR3, the DNA is TGCGCCAGCAGCTTGGGGGCCGAGCTCTACGAGCAGTACTTC.

A few counts support this clonotype. V gene TRBV6-5 combines with J gene TRBJ2-5; D is undetermined. V was clipped by 6 bases and J by 2 bases, with 10 bases between them. The germline CDR1 and CDR2 sequences are MNHEY and SVGAGI. The CDR3 contains 13 residues. In DNA, the CDR3 is TGTGCCAGCAGAGCAGATAGACAAGAGACCCAGTACTTC. Amino acids: CASRADRQETQYF.